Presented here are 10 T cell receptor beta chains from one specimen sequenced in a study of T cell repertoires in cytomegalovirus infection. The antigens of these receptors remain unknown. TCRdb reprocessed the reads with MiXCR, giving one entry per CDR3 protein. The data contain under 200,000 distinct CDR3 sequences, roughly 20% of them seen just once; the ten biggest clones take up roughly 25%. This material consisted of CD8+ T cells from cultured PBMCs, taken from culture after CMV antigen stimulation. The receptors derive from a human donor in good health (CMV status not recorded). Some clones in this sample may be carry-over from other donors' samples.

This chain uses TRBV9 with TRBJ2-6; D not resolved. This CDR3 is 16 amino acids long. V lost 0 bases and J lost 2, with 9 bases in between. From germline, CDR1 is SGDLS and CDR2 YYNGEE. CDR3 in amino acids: CASSVALAAGANVLTF. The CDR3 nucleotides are TGTGCCAGCAGCGTAGCTCTGGCTGCTGGGGCCAACGTCCTGACTTTC.

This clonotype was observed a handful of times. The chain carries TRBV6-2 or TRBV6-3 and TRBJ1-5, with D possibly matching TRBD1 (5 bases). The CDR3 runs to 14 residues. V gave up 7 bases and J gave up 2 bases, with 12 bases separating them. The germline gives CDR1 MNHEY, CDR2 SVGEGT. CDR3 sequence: CASTLGGGNQPQHF. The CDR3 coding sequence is TGTGCCAGCACCCTCGGGGGGGGCAATCAGCCCCAGCATTTT.

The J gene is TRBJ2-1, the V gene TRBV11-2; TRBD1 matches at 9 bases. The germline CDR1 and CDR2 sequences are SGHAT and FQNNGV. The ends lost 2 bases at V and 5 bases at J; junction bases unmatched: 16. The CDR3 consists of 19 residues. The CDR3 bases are TGTGCCAGCAGCTTATTCCTAGGGACAGGGATTAGACGGAACAATGAGCAGTTCTTC. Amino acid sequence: CASSLFLGTGIRRNNEQFF.

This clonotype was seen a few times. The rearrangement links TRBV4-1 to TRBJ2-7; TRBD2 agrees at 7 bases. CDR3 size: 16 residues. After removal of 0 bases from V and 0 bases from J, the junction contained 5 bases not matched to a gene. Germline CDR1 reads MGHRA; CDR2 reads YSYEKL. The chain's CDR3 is CASSQDWEGVSYEQYF. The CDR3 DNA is TGCGCCAGCAGCCAAGATTGGGAGGGAGTCTCCTACGAGCAGTACTTC.

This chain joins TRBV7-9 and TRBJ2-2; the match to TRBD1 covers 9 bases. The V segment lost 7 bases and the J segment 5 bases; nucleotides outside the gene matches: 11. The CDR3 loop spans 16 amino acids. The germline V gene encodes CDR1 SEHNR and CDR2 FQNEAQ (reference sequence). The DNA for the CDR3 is TGTGCCAGCAACTCCAGGGGACAGGGAAGAACCGGGGAGCTGTTTTTT. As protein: CASNSRGQGRTGELFF.

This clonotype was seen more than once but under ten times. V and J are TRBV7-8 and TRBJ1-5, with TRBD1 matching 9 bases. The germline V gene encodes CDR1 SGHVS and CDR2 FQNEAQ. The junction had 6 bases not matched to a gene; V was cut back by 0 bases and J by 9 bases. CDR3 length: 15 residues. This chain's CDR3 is CASSLAPGQGLPQHF. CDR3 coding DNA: TGTGCCAGCAGCTTAGCCCCGGGACAGGGACTGCCCCAGCATTTT.

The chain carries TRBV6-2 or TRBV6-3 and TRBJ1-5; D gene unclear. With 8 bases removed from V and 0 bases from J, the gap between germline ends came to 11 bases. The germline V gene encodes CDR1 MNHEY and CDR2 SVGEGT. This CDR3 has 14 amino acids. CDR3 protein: CASGDLYSNQPQHF. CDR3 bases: TGTGCCAGCGGTGATCTTTATAGCAATCAGCCCCAGCATTTT.

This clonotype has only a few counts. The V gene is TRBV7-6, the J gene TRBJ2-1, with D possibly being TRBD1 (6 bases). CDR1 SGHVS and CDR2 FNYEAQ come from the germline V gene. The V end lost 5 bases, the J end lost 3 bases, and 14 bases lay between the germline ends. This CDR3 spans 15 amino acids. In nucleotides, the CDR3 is TGTGCCAGCAGCCCCACAGGGACGGGCTACAATGAGCAGTTCTTC. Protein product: CASSPTGTGYNEQFF.

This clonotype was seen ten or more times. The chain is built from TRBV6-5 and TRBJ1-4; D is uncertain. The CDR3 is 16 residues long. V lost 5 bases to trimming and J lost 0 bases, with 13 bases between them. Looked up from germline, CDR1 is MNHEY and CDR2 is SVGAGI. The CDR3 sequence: CASSPTQFATNEKLFF. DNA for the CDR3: TGTGCCAGCAGTCCAACCCAGTTTGCAACTAATGAAAAACTGTTTTTT.

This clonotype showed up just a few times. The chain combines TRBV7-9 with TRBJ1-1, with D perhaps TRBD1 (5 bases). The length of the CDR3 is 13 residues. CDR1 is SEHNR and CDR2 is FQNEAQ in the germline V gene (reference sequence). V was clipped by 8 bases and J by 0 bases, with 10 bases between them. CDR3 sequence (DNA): TGTGCCAGCCCGGGACTTATGAACACTGAAGCTTTCTTT. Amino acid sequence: CASPGLMNTEAFF. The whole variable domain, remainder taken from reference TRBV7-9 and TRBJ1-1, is DTGVSQNPRHKITKRGQNVTFRCDPISEHNRLYWYRQTLGQGPEFLTYFQNEAQLEKSRLLSDRFSAERPKGSFSTLEIQRTEQGDSAMYLCASPGLMNTEAFFGQGTRLTVV.